Only one count was recorded for the clone carrying this TCR beta chain. These data are taken from a study of blood T cell repertoires in COVID-19. Assay: immunoSEQ multiplex PCR; the TCRdb copy retains only in-frame clones and omits some. The sample shows some 78,000 clones, about nine tenths of them seen only once. Sequences were obtained from peripheral blood. The TCR comes from a man in his fifties with active or convalescent COVID-19.

The CDR3: CAISDLGSGNTGELFF. CDR3 coding DNA: TGTGCCATCAGTGACCTTGGGTCGGGGAACACCGGGGAGCTGTTTTTT. V gene TRBV10-3 combines with J gene TRBJ2-2, with D unresolved. Germline CDR1 is ENHRY and CDR2 is SYGVKD. Deletions cut 3 bases from V and 1 base from J, with 12 bases between. The CDR3 contains 16 residues.